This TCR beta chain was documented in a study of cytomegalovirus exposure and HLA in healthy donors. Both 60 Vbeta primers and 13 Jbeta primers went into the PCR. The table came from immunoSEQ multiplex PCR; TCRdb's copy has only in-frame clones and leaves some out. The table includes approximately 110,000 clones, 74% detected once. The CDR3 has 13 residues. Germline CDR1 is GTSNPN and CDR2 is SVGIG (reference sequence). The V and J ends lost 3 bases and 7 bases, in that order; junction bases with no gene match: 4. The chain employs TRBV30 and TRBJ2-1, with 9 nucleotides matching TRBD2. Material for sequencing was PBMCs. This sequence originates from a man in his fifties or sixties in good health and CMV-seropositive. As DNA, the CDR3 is TGTGCCTGGAGGACTAGCGGCAGGAATGAGCAGTTCTTC. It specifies CAWRTSGRNEQFF.